A selection of T cell receptor beta chains follows, all from one sample in a study of T cell responses to AZD1222 COVID-19 vaccine. The method was immunoSEQ multiplex PCR; TCRdb's version includes in-frame clones alone and lacks a portion of them. The table for this sample gives some 150,000 clones. The specimen was peripheral blood. These receptors came from an adult in good health. The CDR3 runs from the conserved cysteine through the conserved F or W. The order of the fields is J gene, V gene, D gene, CDR3 protein, CDR3 DNA. D genes are given only for firm matches.

TRBJ1-2 | TRBV29-1 | NA | CSVDTSNYGYTF | TGCAGCGTTGACACCTCTAACTATGGCTACACCTTC
TRBJ2-7 | TRBV4-1 | TRBD1 | CASSQGDRAYEQYF | TGCGCCAGCAGCCAAGGGGACAGGGCCTACGAGCAGTACTTC
TRBJ2-2 | TRBV6-1 | NA | CASSEAVWVNTGELFF | TGTGCCAGCAGTGAAGCGGTTTGGGTGAACACCGGGGAGCTGTTTTTT
TRBJ1-5 | TRBV2 | TRBD1 | CASRGGGVEPQHF | TGTGCCAGCAGAGGAGGGGGCGTTGAGCCCCAGCATTTT
TRBJ2-2 | TRBV7-2 | TRBD1 | CASSLGPTGGTRELFF | TGTGCCAGCAGCTTAGGACCGACAGGGGGGACACGGGAGCTGTTTTTT
TRBJ2-3 | TRBV18 | NA | CASSPLARGGTDTQYF | TGTGCCAGCTCACCGCTAGCGCGAGGGGGCACAGATACGCAGTATTTT
TRBJ2-1 | TRBV6-2/TRBV6-3 | TRBD2 | CASSYGGGGGHEQFF | TGTGCCAGCAGTTATGGGGGTGGCGGGGGTCATGAGCAGTTCTTC
TRBJ2-1 | TRBV15 | NA | CATSRDVGIYNEQFF | TGTGCCACCAGCAGAGATGTGGGTATCTACAATGAGCAGTTCTTC
TRBJ1-1 | TRBV14 | NA | CASSQVRGDTEAFF | TGTGCCAGCAGCCAAGTTAGGGGGGACACTGAAGCTTTCTTT
TRBJ2-2 | TRBV18 | TRBD1 | CASSPPYGTGGTGELFF | TGTGCCAGCTCACCACCCTATGGGACAGGGGGCACCGGGGAGCTGTTTTTT
TRBJ2-5 | TRBV2 | NA | CASSEARVQETQYF | TGTGCCAGCAGTGAAGCGCGGGTCCAAGAGACCCAGTACTTC
TRBJ1-2 | TRBV11-2 | NA | CASSPTAGPRRGYTF | TGTGCCAGCAGCCCCACCGCCGGGCCTCGGAGGGGCTACACCTTC
TRBJ1-6 | TRBV7-9 | NA | CASSRDSGSSPLHF | TGTGCCAGCAGCCGAGACAGTGGATCTTCACCCCTCCACTTT
TRBJ2-7 | TRBV14 | NA | CASSQTGYEQYF | TGTGCCAGCAGCCAAACAGGGTACGAGCAGTACTTC
TRBJ1-1 | TRBV5-5 | NA | CASSLEANTEAFF | TGTGCCAGCAGCTTGGAGGCAAACACTGAAGCTTTCTTT
TRBJ1-2 | TRBV19 | NA | CASSHPPGRGYGYTF | TGTGCCAGTAGTCATCCTCCGGGAAGGGGGTATGGCTACACCTTC
TRBJ2-1 | TRBV2 | TRBD2 | CASSEVRLAGYNEQFF | TGTGCCAGCAGTGAAGTACGGCTAGCGGGGTACAATGAGCAGTTCTTC
TRBJ2-2 | TRBV6-1 | TRBD2 | CASSALAGGGVTGELFF | TGTGCCAGCAGTGCCTTAGCGGGGGGTGGGGTCACCGGGGAGCTGTTTTTT
TRBJ1-2 | TRBV28 | NA | CASSSGVFGYTF | TGTGCCAGCTCTTCGGGAGTCTTTGGGTACACCTTC
TRBJ1-2 | TRBV11-2 | NA | CASSSEGYGYTF | TGTGCCAGCAGCTCTGAGGGCTATGGCTACACCTTC
TRBJ1-3 | TRBV19 | NA | CASSMTVAGNTIYF | TGTGCCAGTAGTATGACCGTTGCTGGAAACACCATATATTTT
TRBJ1-6 | TRBV2 | NA | CASRWVQGSTSPLHF | TGTGCCAGCAGGTGGGTGCAGGGCAGTACTTCACCCCTCCACTTT
TRBJ2-3 | TRBV5-1 | NA | CASSFSGQSTDTQYF | TGCGCCAGCAGCTTTTCAGGGCAGAGCACAGATACGCAGTATTTT
TRBJ1-2 | TRBV30 | NA | CAWSRGGNNYGYTF | TGTGCCTGGAGTCGGGGGGGTAATAACTATGGCTACACCTTC
TRBJ1-1 | TRBV5-1 | NA | CASSPSPARLDTEAFF | TGCGCCAGCAGCCCCTCCCCTGCACGATTGGACACTGAAGCTTTCTTT
TRBJ1-2 | TRBV30 | TRBD1 | CAWRDRGYGYTF | TGTGCCTGGAGGGACAGGGGTTATGGCTACACCTTC
TRBJ1-3 | TRBV6-1 | NA | CASSDSLRSIYF | TGTGCCAGCAGTGACAGTCTCCGTTCCATATATTTT
TRBJ2-4 | TRBV3-1/TRBV3-2 | NA | CASSQDLGGGTKNIQYF | TGTGCCAGCAGCCAAGATCTGGGAGGGGGGACTAAAAACATTCAGTACTTC
TRBJ2-7 | TRBV28 | TRBD2 | CASRVAGGGYEQYF | TGTGCCAGCAGAGTCGCGGGGGGCGGGTACGAGCAGTACTTC
TRBJ1-4 | TRBV5-1 | NA | CASSFIGATNEKLFF | TGCGCCAGCAGCTTTATCGGAGCAACTAATGAAAAACTGTTTTTT
TRBJ1-3 | TRBV11-2 | TRBD1 | CASSLGDRGHTIYF | TGTGCCAGCAGCTTAGGGGACAGGGGACACACCATATATTTT
TRBJ2-2 | TRBV2 | NA | CASSRTYTGELFF | TGTGCCAGCAGTCGGACCTACACCGGGGAGCTGTTTTTT
TRBJ1-1 | TRBV5-8 | NA | CASSFGPTNTEAFF | TGTGCCAGCAGCTTTGGACCAACGAACACTGAAGCTTTCTTT
TRBJ2-2 | TRBV12-3/TRBV12-4 | TRBD1 | CASRGQGIGELFF | TGTGCCAGCAGGGGACAGGGTATCGGGGAGCTGTTTTTT
TRBJ2-7 | TRBV19 | TRBD2 | CASSPSHPGTSFPFETGSYEQYF | TGTGCCAGTAGCCCATCGCACCCCGGGACTAGCTTCCCTTTTGAGACAGGCTCCTACGAGCAGTACTTC
TRBJ2-1 | TRBV5-6 | NA | CASSHTGTIEQFF | TGTGCCAGCAGCCATACCGGGACAATTGAGCAGTTCTTC
TRBJ1-1 | TRBV19 | TRBD1 | CASKDPGQGGKNTEAFF | TGTGCCAGTAAAGATCCGGGACAGGGGGGGAAGAACACTGAAGCTTTCTTT
TRBJ1-2 | TRBV6-6 | TRBD1 | CASEPDRGSSFGYTF | TGTGCCAGCGAACCCGACAGGGGGTCCTCGTTTGGCTACACCTTC
TRBJ2-5 | TRBV6-2/TRBV6-3 | NA | CASSLTKETQYF | TGTGCCAGCAGCTTAACGAAAGAGACCCAGTACTTC
TRBJ2-1 | TRBV20-1 | NA | CSAPTRGEQFF | TGCAGTGCCCCGACTAGAGGTGAGCAGTTCTTC
TRBJ1-6 | TRBV5-1 | NA | CASSLGSRNSPLHF | TGCGCCAGCAGCTTGGGGTCGAGGAATTCACCCCTCCACTTT
TRBJ1-5 | TRBV2 | NA | CASSPQHQGITIQPQHF | TGTGCCAGCAGTCCTCAACACCAGGGAATCACGATCCAGCCCCAGCATTTT
TRBJ1-1 | TRBV3-1/TRBV3-2 | TRBD1 | CASSLGQGWTEAFF | TGTGCCAGCAGCTTGGGACAGGGTTGGACTGAAGCTTTCTTT
TRBJ2-3 | TRBV11-2 | TRBD2 | CASSLVSSGVTDTQYF | TGTGCCAGCAGCTTAGTGTCTAGCGGGGTCACAGATACGCAGTATTTT
TRBJ2-2 | TRBV5-6 | NA | CASSLLGKGGELFF | TGTGCCAGCAGCTTGTTAGGGAAAGGCGGGGAGCTGTTTTTT
TRBJ1-2 | TRBV28 | NA | CASSLVQDDSYGYTF | TGTGCCAGCAGTTTAGTTCAGGACGATTCTTATGGCTACACCTTC
TRBJ1-4 | TRBV2 | TRBD1 | CASSEDRGREKLFF | TGTGCCAGCAGTGAGGACAGGGGAAGAGAAAAACTGTTTTTT
TRBJ1-4 | TRBV19 | NA | CASRSQGSATNEKLFF | TGTGCCAGTAGATCACAGGGCTCAGCAACTAATGAAAAACTGTTTTTT
TRBJ1-2 | TRBV5-8 | NA | CASSLVGVQRYGYTF | TGTGCCAGCAGCTTAGTGGGCGTGCAGCGCTATGGCTACACCTTC
TRBJ1-1 | TRBV20-1 | NA | CSASHGQLNTEAFF | TGCAGTGCTAGTCATGGACAGTTGAACACTGAAGCTTTCTTT
TRBJ1-2 | TRBV3-1/TRBV3-2 | TRBD1 | CASRNTGGYGYTF | TGTGCCAGCAGAAATACAGGGGGCTATGGCTACACCTTC
TRBJ2-1 | TRBV29-1 | TRBD1 | CSVTTGEIRDEQFF | TGCAGCGTAACGACAGGGGAGATTAGGGATGAGCAGTTCTTC
TRBJ2-2 | TRBV11-3 | NA | CASRVRAAPGELFF | TGTGCCAGCCGTGTGAGGGCCGCCCCCGGGGAGCTGTTTTTT
TRBJ1-1 | TRBV3-1/TRBV3-2 | TRBD1 | CASSPHGTGLANTEAFF | TGTGCCAGCAGCCCCCACGGGACAGGGCTCGCGAACACTGAAGCTTTCTTT
TRBJ1-4 | TRBV30 | TRBD1 | CAWSEATGVNEKLFF | TGTGCCTGGAGTGAAGCCACAGGGGTTAATGAAAAACTGTTTTTT
TRBJ2-1 | TRBV18 | TRBD2 | CASSPRTSGYNEQFF | TGTGCCAGCTCACCCAGGACTAGCGGCTACAATGAGCAGTTCTTC
TRBJ1-6 | TRBV5-3 | TRBD1 | CARSNRGQGASLGNSPLHF | TGTGCCAGAAGCAACAGGGGACAGGGGGCCTCACTAGGTAATTCACCCCTCCACTTT